These T cell receptor beta chains were read from a single sample in a study of cytomegalovirus exposure and HLA in healthy donors. TCRdb's copy holds only in-frame clones and misses some; the assay was immunoSEQ multiplex PCR. Among about 200,000 clones listed, more than 60% were seen once. The specimen sequenced was PBMCs. The source is a girl aged 2 to 10 in good health and CMV-seronegative. Both conserved end residues are part of each CDR3. D genes are given only for firm matches. For some rows the clone size is stated as once, few or many, or as a class when expanded; others skip it.

abundance,j_gene,d_gene,v_gene,CDR3nt,CDR3aa
NA,TRBJ2-7,NA,TRBV6-1,TGTGCCAGCAGTCCCCGTCCTCAGGGTGGCGAGCAGTACTTC,CASSPRPQGGEQYF
NA,TRBJ1-1,NA,TRBV27,TGTGCCAGCAGTTTGCGGCGGCAGAACACTGAAGCTTTCTTT,CASSLRRQNTEAFF
NA,TRBJ2-5,NA,TRBV4-1,TGCGCCAGCAGCCAAGTCGTACAAGAGACCCAGTACTTC,CASSQVVQETQYF
NA,TRBJ1-1,TRBD1,TRBV10-3,TGTGCCATCAGCACTAGACAGGGAATCACTGAAGCTTTCTTT,CAISTRQGITEAFF
NA,TRBJ1-1,NA,TRBV6-1,TGTGCCAGCAGTGAAAGGAGCAAGGTGAACACTGAAGCTTTCTTT,CASSERSKVNTEAFF
NA,TRBJ1-1,NA,TRBV4-1,TGCGCCAGCAAACCGTTGGGGGGGGGAGCGAACACTGAAGCTTTCTTT,CASKPLGGGANTEAFF
few,TRBJ2-3,NA,TRBV27,TGTGCCAGCAGTTCCCTGACAGCTAGCACAGATACGCAGTATTTT,CASSSLTASTDTQYF
NA,TRBJ2-7,TRBD2,TRBV9,TGTGCCAGCAGCGTTAATAGCGGGGCGCCCTACGAGCAGTACTTC,CASSVNSGAPYEQYF
NA,TRBJ2-7,TRBD1,TRBV5-1,TGCGCCAGCAGAAGTCGTAAATCGGGACAGGGGGGCGAGCAGTACTTC,CASRSRKSGQGGEQYF
NA,TRBJ2-5,TRBD2,TRBV5-1,TGCGCCAGCAGCTACGCCATAGCGGGGGGGCAGGAGACCCAGTACTTC,CASSYAIAGGQETQYF
NA,TRBJ2-1,TRBD2,TRBV15,TGTGCCACCAGCAGAGGGCCAGGTGGGAGCGGGGGCCGCTACAATGAGCAGTTCTTC,CATSRGPGGSGGRYNEQFF
NA,TRBJ2-7,NA,TRBV5-1,TGCGCCAGCAGTCAGGGCCACTACGAGCAGTACTTC,CASSQGHYEQYF
NA,TRBJ2-7,TRBD1,TRBV6-5,TGTGCCAGCAGTCGAGAAAGACAGGGGAACTACGAGCAGTACTTC,CASSRERQGNYEQYF
NA,TRBJ1-1,NA,TRBV12-5,TGTGCTAGTGGTTTGGTAACGGTCACTGAAGCTTTCTTT,CASGLVTVTEAFF
NA,TRBJ1-5,TRBD1,TRBV27,TGTGCCAGCAGTTCGGGACAGACGTATCAGCCCCAGCATTTT,CASSSGQTYQPQHF
NA,TRBJ1-6,NA,TRBV5-5,TGTGCCAGCAGCTTGGCGCAGGGCTATAATTCACCCCTCCACTTT,CASSLAQGYNSPLHF
NA,TRBJ1-2,TRBD1,TRBV5-5,TGTGCCAGCAGCGGGGGACAGGGGGCGCCCGGCTACACCTTC,CASSGGQGAPGYTF
NA,TRBJ2-7,TRBD1,TRBV30,TGTGCCTGGAGTGTAAGCAGGGGGCTGAGCGAGCAGTACTTC,CAWSVSRGLSEQYF
once,TRBJ2-7,NA,TRBV14,TGTGCCAGCAGCCAGGGGACTTCAGCTTACTACGAGCAGTACTTC,CASSQGTSAYYEQYF
NA,TRBJ1-4,NA,TRBV4-1,TGCGCCAGCAGCCCCCAATGGGTCAGGGGCACTAATGAAAAACTGTTTTTT,CASSPQWVRGTNEKLFF
NA,TRBJ2-3,NA,TRBV10-1,TGCGCCAGCAGTGTAACGAGCAGGGCAGATACGCAGTATTTT,CASSVTSRADTQYF
NA,TRBJ1-1,NA,TRBV18,TGTGCCAGCTCACCACAATTCGGGGGGCAGACTGAAGCTTTCTTT,CASSPQFGGQTEAFF